A single sample gave rise to the 10 T cell receptor beta chains below, sequenced in a study of shared clonotypes between healthy human individuals. Sequencing used immunoSEQ multiplex PCR; TCRdb keeps in-frame clones, though not all of them. The sample lists more than 400,000 clones, roughly 95% occurring once. The sequencing sample was made of naive CD4+ T cells sorted from blood. Subset in this sample: CD45RA+ positively selected. Every receptor here comes from a woman in her thirties in good health.

This clone has a single count. The chain links TRBV5-1 to TRBJ1-1; weak D call: TRBD1 (6 bases). Germline CDR1 and CDR2: SGHRS and YFSETQ. The length of the CDR3 is 15 residues. Trimming stripped 2 bases from V and 0 bases from J, with 11 bases between. The CDR3 DNA sequence: TGCGCCAGCAGCTTATGGGCAGGGGTGAACACTGAAGCTTTCTTT. Amino acids: CASSLWAGVNTEAFF.

V is TRBV28 and J is TRBJ1-5; TRBD1 matches at 8 bases. The CDR3 sequence is 17 residues long. Looked up from germline, CDR1 is MDHEN and CDR2 is SYDVKM. The ends lost 1 base at V and 7 bases at J; junction bases unmatched: 12. The CDR3 nucleotides read TGTGCCAGCAGTTTATTCGTGGGACAGGCCTTCTCCCAGCCCCAGCATTTT. Its translation is CASSLFVGQAFSQPQHF.

The chain has TRBV7-9 and TRBJ2-1, with no clear D. The germline V gene has CDR1 SEHNR and CDR2 FQNEAQ (reference sequence). The CDR3 spans 18 residues. The V end was cut by 1 base, the J end by 3 bases, with 19 bases between. In DNA, the CDR3 is TGTGCCAGCAGCTTAGTCGGCATCGGACCGTCAGGCTACAATGAGCAGTTCTTC. This sequence encodes CASSLVGIGPSGYNEQFF. Looking up the rest from reference TRBV7-9 and TRBJ2-1 gives the full variable domain: DTGVSQNPRHKITKRGQNVTFRCDPISEHNRLYWYRQTLGQGPEFLTYFQNEAQLEKSRLLSDRFSAERPKGSFSTLEIQRTEQGDSAMYLCASSLVGIGPSGYNEQFFGPGTRLTVL.

The rearrangement links TRBV19 to TRBJ1-5; D remains ambiguous. The germline V and J ends were trimmed by 5 bases and 9 bases, with 14 bases remaining between them. The CDR3 is 13 amino acids. The germline gives CDR1 LNHDA, CDR2 SQIVND (reference sequence). The chain's CDR3 is CASSPKDVGPQHF. The CDR3 nucleotides are TGTGCCAGTAGTCCCAAGGACGTCGGGCCCCAGCATTTT.

This clone was seen once. The chain is built from TRBV5-1 and TRBJ2-7; a weak D match, TRBD2 (5 bases). Germline CDR1 reads SGHRS; CDR2 reads YFSETQ. This CDR3 contains 14 residues. With 4 bases removed from V and 4 bases from J, the gap between germline ends came to 15 bases. CDR3 sequence: CASSPIGPGYEQYF. The CDR3 DNA is TGCGCCAGCAGCCCGATCGGGCCGGGGTACGAGCAGTACTTC.

V is TRBV5-1 and J is TRBJ1-5; D perhaps matches TRBD1 (6 bases). The CDR3 runs 14 residues. Trimming removed 6 bases from V and 7 bases from J, with 17 bases in between. Germline V gene data show CDR1 as SGHRS and CDR2 as YFSETQ. Here the CDR3 DNA reads TGCGCCAGCACGGTGCGGGGGGCGGGCCAGCCCCAGCATTTT. Protein sequence: CASTVRGAGQPQHF. The full variable domain, its missing parts supplied by reference TRBV5-1 and TRBJ1-5, is KAGVTQTPRYLIKTRGQQVTLSCSPISGHRSVSWYQQTPGQGLQFLFEYFSETQRNKGNFPGRFSGRQFSNSRSEMNVSTLELGDSALYLCASTVRGAGQPQHFGDGTRLSIL.

Here the CDR3 reads CASSLNSDYEQYF. For the CDR3, the DNA is TGTGCCAGCAGTTTAAATAGCGACTACGAGCAGTACTTC. The chain joins TRBV27 to TRBJ2-7; weak D call: TRBD2 (5 bases). Germline V gives CDR1 MNHEY, CDR2 SMNVEV (reference sequence). CDR3 length: 13 amino acids. The V end was cut by 2 bases, the J end by 3 bases, with 8 bases between.

The sample holds a few counts of this clone. This rearrangement joins TRBV7-2 to TRBJ1-3; 7 bases are a match to TRBD1. Trimming removed 2 bases from V and 4 bases from J; junction bases left unmatched: 2. Germline CDR1 SGHTA, CDR2 FQGNSA. This CDR3 has 14 residues. This CDR3 reads CASSLWGQGNTIYF. CDR3 bases: TGTGCCAGCAGCTTATGGGGACAGGGAAACACCATATATTTT.

This sequence joins TRBV6-4 and TRBJ2-3; 13 positions agree with TRBD2. Germline V gives CDR1 MRHNA, CDR2 SNTAGT. CDR3 length: 17 amino acids. In nucleotides, the CDR3 is TGTGCTTCGTCGCGAATTGGGACTAGCGGGATTTCGGATACGCAGTATTTT. Translation: CASSRIGTSGISDTQYF.

The genes are TRBV11-2 and TRBJ2-3, with 10 positions matching TRBD2. This CDR3 is built from 17 residues. With V trimmed by 7 bases and J by 6 bases, 16 bases remained unmatched. Germline CDR1 reads SGHAT; CDR2 reads FQNNGV. The CDR3, as DNA: TGTGCCAGCACCTTGTTTTGGAAGCGGGAGGGTGGGGATACGCAGTATTTT. Translated: CASTLFWKREGGDTQYF. The whole variable domain, remainder taken from reference TRBV11-2 and TRBJ2-3, is EAGVAQSPRYKIIEKRQSVAFWCNPISGHATLYWYQQILGQGPKLLIQFQNNGVVDDSQLPKDRFSAERLKGVDSTLKIQPAKLEDSAVYLCASTLFWKREGGDTQYFGPGTRLTVL.